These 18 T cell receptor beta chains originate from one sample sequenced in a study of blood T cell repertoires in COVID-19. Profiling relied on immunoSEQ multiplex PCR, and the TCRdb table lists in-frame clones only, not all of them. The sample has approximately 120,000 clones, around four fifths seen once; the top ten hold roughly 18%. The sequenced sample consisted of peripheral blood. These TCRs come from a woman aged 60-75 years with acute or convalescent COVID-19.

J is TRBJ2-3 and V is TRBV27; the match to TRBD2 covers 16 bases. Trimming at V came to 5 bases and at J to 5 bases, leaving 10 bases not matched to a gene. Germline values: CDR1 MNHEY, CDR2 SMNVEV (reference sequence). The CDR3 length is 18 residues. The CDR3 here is CASSPGTSGRARRDTQYF. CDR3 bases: TGTGCCAGCAGTCCGGGGACTAGCGGGAGGGCCAGGAGAGATACGCAGTATTTT.

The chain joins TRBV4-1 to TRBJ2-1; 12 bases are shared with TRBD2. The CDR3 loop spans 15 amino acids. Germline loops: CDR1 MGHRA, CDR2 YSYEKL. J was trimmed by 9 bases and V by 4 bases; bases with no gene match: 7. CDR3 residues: CASSLRASGGAEQFF. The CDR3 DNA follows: TGCGCCAGCAGCCTGAGGGCTAGCGGGGGGGCTGAGCAGTTCTTC.

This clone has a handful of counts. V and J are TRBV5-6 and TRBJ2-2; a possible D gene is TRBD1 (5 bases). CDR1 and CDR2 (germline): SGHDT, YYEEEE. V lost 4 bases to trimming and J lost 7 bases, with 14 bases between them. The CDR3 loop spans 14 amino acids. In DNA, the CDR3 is TGTGCCAGCAGCCCAGTGGGGCGCGGCGGGGAGCTGTTTTTT. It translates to CASSPVGRGGELFF. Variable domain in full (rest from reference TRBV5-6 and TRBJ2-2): DAGVTQSPTHLIKTRGQQVTLRCSPKSGHDTVSWYQQALGQGPQFIFQYYEEEERQRGNFPDRFSGHQFPNYSSELNVNALLLGDSALYLCASSPVGRGGELFFGEGSRLTVL.

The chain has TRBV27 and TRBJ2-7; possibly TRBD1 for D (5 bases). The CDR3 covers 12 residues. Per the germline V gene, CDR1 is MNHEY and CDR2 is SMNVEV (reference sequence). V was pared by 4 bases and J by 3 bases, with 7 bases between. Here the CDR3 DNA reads TGTGCCAGCAGTTATCAGGGCTACGAGCAGTACTTC. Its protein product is CASSYQGYEQYF.

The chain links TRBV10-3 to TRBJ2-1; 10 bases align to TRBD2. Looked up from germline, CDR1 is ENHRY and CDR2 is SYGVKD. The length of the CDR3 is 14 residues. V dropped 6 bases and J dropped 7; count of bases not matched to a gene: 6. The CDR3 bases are TGTGCCATCAGCACTAGCGGGGAAAAGAATGAGCAGTTCTTC. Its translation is CAISTSGEKNEQFF.

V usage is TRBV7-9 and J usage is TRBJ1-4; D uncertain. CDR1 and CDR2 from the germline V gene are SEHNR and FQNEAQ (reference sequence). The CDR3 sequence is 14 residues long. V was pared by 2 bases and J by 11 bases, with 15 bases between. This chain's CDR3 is CASSLFGIGGKLFF. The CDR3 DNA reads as TGTGCCAGCAGCTTATTCGGGATCGGAGGGAAACTGTTTTTT.

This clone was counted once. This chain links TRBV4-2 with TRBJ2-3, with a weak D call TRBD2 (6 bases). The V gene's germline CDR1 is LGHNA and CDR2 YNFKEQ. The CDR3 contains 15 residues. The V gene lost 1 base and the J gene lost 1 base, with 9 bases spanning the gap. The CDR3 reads CASSQATGGTDTQYF. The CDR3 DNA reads TGTGCCAGCAGCCAAGCGACGGGGGGCACAGATACGCAGTATTTT.

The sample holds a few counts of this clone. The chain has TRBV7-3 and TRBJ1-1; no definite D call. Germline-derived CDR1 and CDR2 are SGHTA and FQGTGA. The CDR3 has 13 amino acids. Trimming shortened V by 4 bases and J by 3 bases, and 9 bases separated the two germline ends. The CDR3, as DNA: TGTGCCAGCAGCTATGCCCCGGACACTGAAGCTTTCTTT. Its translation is CASSYAPDTEAFF.

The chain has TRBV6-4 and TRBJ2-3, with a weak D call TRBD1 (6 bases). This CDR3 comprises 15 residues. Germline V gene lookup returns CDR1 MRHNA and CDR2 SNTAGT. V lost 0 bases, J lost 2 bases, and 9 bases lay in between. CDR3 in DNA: TGTGCCAGCAGTGACTCTTCAGGGGCCACAGATACGCAGTATTTT. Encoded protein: CASSDSSGATDTQYF.

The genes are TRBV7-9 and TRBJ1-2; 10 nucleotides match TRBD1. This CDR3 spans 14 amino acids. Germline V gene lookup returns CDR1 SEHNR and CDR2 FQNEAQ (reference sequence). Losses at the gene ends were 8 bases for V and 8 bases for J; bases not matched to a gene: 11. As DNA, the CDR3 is TGTGCCAGCGGGGGACAGGGGCAAAACCGCGGCTACACCTTC. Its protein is CASGGQGQNRGYTF.

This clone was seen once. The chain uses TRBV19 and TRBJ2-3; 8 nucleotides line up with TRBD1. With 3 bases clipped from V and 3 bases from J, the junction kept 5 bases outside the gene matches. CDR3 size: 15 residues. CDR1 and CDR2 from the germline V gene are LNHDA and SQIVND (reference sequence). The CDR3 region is CASSIRTGTTDTQYF. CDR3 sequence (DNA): TGTGCCAGTAGTATCAGGACAGGGACTACAGATACGCAGTATTTT.

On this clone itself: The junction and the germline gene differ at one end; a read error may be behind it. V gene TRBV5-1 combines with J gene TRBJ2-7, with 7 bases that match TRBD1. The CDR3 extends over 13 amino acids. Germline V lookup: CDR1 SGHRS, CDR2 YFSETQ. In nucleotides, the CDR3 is TGCGCCAGCAGCTTGGTTGGGACAGAAGAGCTGTACTTC. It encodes CASSLVGTEELYF.

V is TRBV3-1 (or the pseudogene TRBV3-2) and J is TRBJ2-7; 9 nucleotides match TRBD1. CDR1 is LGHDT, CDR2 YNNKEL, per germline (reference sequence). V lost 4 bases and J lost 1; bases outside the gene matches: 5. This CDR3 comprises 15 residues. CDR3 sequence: CASSRGQGSSYEQYF. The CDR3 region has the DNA TGTGCCAGCAGCCGGGGACAGGGTTCATCCTACGAGCAGTACTTC.

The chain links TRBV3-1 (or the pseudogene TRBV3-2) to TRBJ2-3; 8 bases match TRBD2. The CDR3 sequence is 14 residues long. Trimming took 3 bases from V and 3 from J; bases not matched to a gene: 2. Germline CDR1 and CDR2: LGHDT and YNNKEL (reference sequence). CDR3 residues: CASSQRGATDTQYF. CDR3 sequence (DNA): TGTGCCAGCAGCCAGCGGGGGGCAACAGATACGCAGTATTTT.

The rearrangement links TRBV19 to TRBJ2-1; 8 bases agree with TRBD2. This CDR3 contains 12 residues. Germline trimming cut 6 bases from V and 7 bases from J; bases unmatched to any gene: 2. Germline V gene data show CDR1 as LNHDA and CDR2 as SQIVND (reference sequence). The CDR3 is CASRRGANEQFF. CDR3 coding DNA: TGTGCCAGTAGGCGGGGGGCGAATGAGCAGTTCTTC.

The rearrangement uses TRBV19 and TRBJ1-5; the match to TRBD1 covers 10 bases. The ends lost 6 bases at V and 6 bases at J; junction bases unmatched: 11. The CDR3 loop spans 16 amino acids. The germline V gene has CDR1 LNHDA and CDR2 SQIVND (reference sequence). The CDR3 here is CASSRQGAAVGQPQHF. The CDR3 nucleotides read TGTGCCAGTAGCCGACAGGGGGCAGCCGTGGGTCAGCCCCAGCATTTT.

The CDR3 loop reads CASSLVGTAGEGYTF. DNA of the CDR3: TGTGCCAGCAGCTTAGTCGGGACAGCGGGGGAGGGCTACACCTTC. The V call is TRBV7-2, the J call TRBJ1-2, with TRBD1 matching 7 bases. Germline V gene lookup returns CDR1 SGHTA and CDR2 FQGNSA. The CDR3 loop spans 15 amino acids. V shed 1 base, J shed 8 bases, and the junction held 10 bases outside the gene matches.

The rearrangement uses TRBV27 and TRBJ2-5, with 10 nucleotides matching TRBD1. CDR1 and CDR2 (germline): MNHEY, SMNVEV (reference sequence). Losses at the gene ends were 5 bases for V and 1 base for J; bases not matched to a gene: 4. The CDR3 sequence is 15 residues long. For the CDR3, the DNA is TGTGCCAGCAGTCCCGGGACAGGGGTCCAAGAGACCCAGTACTTC. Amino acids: CASSPGTGVQETQYF.